Sequencing of this TCR beta chain was carried out in a study of cytotoxic CD8 clonotypes in ibrutinib-treated CLL. Study at large: Following treatment for a median roughly 12 months, range 6 to 36, response samples were then taken.

Sequencing used immunoSEQ multiplex PCR; TCRdb keeps in-frame clones, though not all of them. The sample lists approximately 330,000 clones, more than 65% occurring once. A note on this clone: Its specificity is unknown.

Study outcomes and limitations: Clonality was elevated at ibrutinib response and had returned toward baseline at progression. Public clonotypes proved infrequent, and on treatment they shrank or remained steady.

Germline V gene sequence: CDR1 GTSNPN, CDR2 SVGIG (reference sequence). V shed 0 bases and J 0 bases; nucleotides not matched to a gene: 4. This CDR3 comprises 16 residues. Cryopreserved PBMCs supplied 2 to 2.5 micrograms of genomic DNA for TCR beta libraries. The sample here was PBMCs, taken before ibrutinib treatment. This chain joins TRBV30 and TRBJ1-3; 8 bases fit TRBD1. The sequence was obtained from a human donor with chronic lymphocytic leukemia. CDR3 amino acids: CAWSVQGAHSGNTIYF. CDR3 nucleotide sequence: TGTGCCTGGAGTGTGCAGGGGGCCCACTCTGGAAACACCATATATTTT.